The clone carrying this T cell receptor (beta chain) was observed a few times. What it recognizes is unknown. Trimming took 2 bases from V and 3 from J, leaving 16 bases between them. The CDR3 has 16 residues. Per the germline V gene, CDR1 is LGHNT and CDR2 is FRNRAP. The sample belongs to a study of beta chain features in type 1 diabetes. Study-wide results and limits: Healthy donors had naive, central memory and Treg TCRB repertoires that appeared less similar than those seen among patients. Cells with high TCR expression could be over-represented by cDNA sequencing.

Every donor provided one heparinised blood draw, which averaged approximately 120 mL. The purity of all sorted populations exceeded 98%. Sequenced material consisted of expressed TCRB transcripts (all of the isolated RNA was reverse transcribed). Libraries were prepared by immunoSEQ multiplex PCR; TCRdb keeps only in-frame clonotypes and omits some of them. This table has 500,000 to 700,000 clones, about 16% appearing once. The gene calls are TRBV12-5 and TRBJ2-5; D perhaps matches TRBD1 (6 bases). The sequenced material came from naive CD4+ T cells from blood. The origin of this receptor is a young man in good health. The DNA for the CDR3 is TGTGCTAGTGGTTTGTTTCTCGGACAGTATGAAGAGACCCAGTACTTC. Translating it yields CASGLFLGQYEETQYF. Combining the CDR3 with reference TRBV12-5 and TRBJ2-5 gives the whole variable domain DARVTQTPRHKVTEMGQEVTMRCQPILGHNTVFWYRQTMMQGLELLAYFRNRAPLDDSGMPKDRFSAEMPDATLATLKIQPSEPRDSAVYFCASGLFLGQYEETQYFGPGTRLLVL.